These 14 T cell receptor beta chains share one sample of origin, sequenced in a study of cytomegalovirus exposure and HLA in healthy donors. PCR employed 60 Vbeta and 13 Jbeta primers. Data came from immunoSEQ multiplex PCR; TCRdb stores just in-frame clones and leaves some out. The sample lists some 94,000 clones; around 82% were seen once. The specimen sequenced was PBMCs. Every receptor here comes from a man aged 35-49 years in good health and CMV-seronegative.

This sequence joins TRBV7-2 and TRBJ2-7, with a possible D match to TRBD1 (7 bases). The V end was cut by 5 bases, the J end by 4 bases, with 18 bases between. The CDR3 runs to 15 residues. The V gene's germline CDR1 is SGHTA and CDR2 FQGNSA. Written as DNA, the CDR3 is TGTGCCAGCAGCCCGTCCGGAGGGGGCGGGTACGAGCAGTACTTC. Amino acid sequence: CASSPSGGGGYEQYF.

The CDR3 reads CASTGTGDSPLHF. The CDR3 bases are TGTGCCAGCACCGGGACAGGGGATTCACCCCTCCACTTT. The chain has TRBV6-5 and TRBJ1-6, with 10 bases identical to TRBD1. This CDR3 region has 13 residues. J gave up 8 bases and V 7 bases, and 2 bases lay outside the gene matches. Germline CDR1 MNHEY, CDR2 SVGAGI.

The chain has TRBV25-1 and TRBJ2-3; 8 nucleotides match TRBD2. Germline lookup yields CDR1 MGHDK and CDR2 SYGVNS. Losses at the gene ends were 2 bases for V and 6 bases for J; bases not matched to a gene: 13. The CDR3 has 17 amino acids. CDR3 in amino acids: CASSEDLGRGASDTQYF. Here the CDR3 DNA reads TGTGCCAGCAGTGAAGACCTCGGGCGGGGGGCGTCGGATACGCAGTATTTT.

This clone was seen a few times. J is TRBJ1-2 and V is TRBV7-2; D unresolved. V gave up 3 bases and J gave up 4 bases, with 15 bases separating them. The CDR3 has 15 amino acids. Germline V lookup: CDR1 SGHTA, CDR2 FQGNSA. The CDR3 region has the DNA TGTGCCAGCAGCTTCTGGGGAGGGAGTGTCTATGGCTACACCTTC. This codes for CASSFWGGSVYGYTF.

The chain is built from TRBV30 and TRBJ1-5, with D perhaps matching TRBD1 (5 bases). V lost 2 bases and J lost 7, with 12 bases in between. The germline V gene has CDR1 GTSNPN and CDR2 SVGIG (reference sequence). This CDR3 region has 13 residues. The DNA of the CDR3 is TGTGCCTGGAGTACCAGGGTTGGACAGCCCCAGCATTTT. Amino acid sequence: CAWSTRVGQPQHF. Based on the CDR3 plus reference TRBV30 and TRBJ1-5, the full variable domain is SQTIHQWPATLVQPVGSPLSLECTVEGTSNPNLYWYRQAAGRGLQLLFYSVGIGQISSEVPQNLSASRPQDRQFILSSKKLLLSDSGFYLCAWSTRVGQPQHFGDGTRLSIL.

This sequence joins TRBV6-1 and TRBJ2-1; D gene unclear. Germline CDR1 MNHNS, CDR2 SASEGT. Trimming took off 11 bases at V and 8 bases at J, with 13 bases between the two ends. The length of the CDR3 is 11 residues. The CDR3 DNA is TGTGCCGCGACTTGGCTCGATGAGCAGTTCTTC. Its translation is CAATWLDEQFF.

This clone was found once. V is TRBV6-6 and J is TRBJ1-1; D possibly corresponds to TRBD1 (6 bases). This CDR3 is 13 amino acids long. CDR1 is MNHNY, CDR2 SVGAGI, per germline (reference sequence). The ends were cut back, 0 bases at V and 5 bases at J, with 7 bases in the middle. The CDR3 DNA is TGTGCCAGCAGTTACTCCGGACAGACTGAAGCTTTCTTT. Amino acids: CASSYSGQTEAFF.

The chain joins TRBV6-5 to TRBJ2-1, with 8 nucleotides matching TRBD2. The CDR3 consists of 15 residues. Germline CDR1 and CDR2: MNHEY and SVGAGI. Germline trimming cut 1 base from V and 9 bases from J; bases unmatched to any gene: 8. The CDR3 is CASSYWAGGGSEQFF. CDR3 nucleotides: TGTGCCAGCAGTTACTGGGCGGGAGGTGGTAGTGAGCAGTTCTTC.

The rearrangement uses TRBV2 and TRBJ2-7; D is undetermined. Germline V lookup: CDR1 SNHLY, CDR2 FYNNEI. The CDR3 runs to 10 residues. V was clipped by 7 bases and J by 3 bases, with 4 bases between them. The CDR3 here is CASTYYEQYF. For the CDR3, the DNA is TGTGCCAGCACCTACTACGAGCAGTACTTC.

Comment on this clone: Other DNA sequences from this sample encode an identical CDR3 as well. The genes are TRBV5-1 and TRBJ2-1; 10 nucleotides match TRBD2. J lost 2 bases, V lost 3 bases, and 2 bases had no gene match. The germline V gene encodes CDR1 SGHRS and CDR2 YFSETQ. The CDR3 is made up of 15 amino acids. As DNA, the CDR3 is TGCGCCAGCAGCTCTAGCGGGGGAACCTACAATGAGCAGTTCTTC. It is translated as CASSSSGGTYNEQFF. The complete variable domain, with remaining parts taken from reference TRBV5-1 and TRBJ2-1, reads KAGVTQTPRYLIKTRGQQVTLSCSPISGHRSVSWYQQTPGQGLQFLFEYFSETQRNKGNFPGRFSGRQFSNSRSEMNVSTLELGDSALYLCASSSSGGTYNEQFFGPGTRLTVL.

The V and J genes are TRBV6-1 and TRBJ2-5, with a possible D match to TRBD1 (5 bases). Germline CDR1 and CDR2: MNHNS and SASEGT. With 8 bases removed from V and 7 bases from J, the gap between germline ends came to 14 bases. This CDR3 spans 12 amino acids. CDR3 bases: TGTGCCAGCGGTCCAGGGATGGCGACCCAGTACTTC. Encoded protein: CASGPGMATQYF.

The J gene is TRBJ2-2, the V gene TRBV10-3; 7 positions agree with TRBD2. The CDR3 sequence is 16 residues long. V gave up 4 bases and J gave up 6 bases; unmatched junction bases: 11. The V gene's germline CDR1 is ENHRY and CDR2 SYGVKD. CDR3 sequence reads: CAISVTGRAGAGELFF. For the CDR3, the DNA is TGTGCCATCAGTGTAACGGGGAGGGCCGGGGCCGGGGAGCTGTTTTTT.

This rearrangement joins TRBV5-1 to TRBJ1-1; D uncertain. V was cut by 4 bases and J by 4 bases, with 11 bases left in between. CDR3 size: 13 residues. Germline values: CDR1 SGHRS, CDR2 YFSETQ. In DNA, the CDR3 is TGCGCCAGCAGCGGATGGGAGGGCACTGAAGCTTTCTTT. It specifies CASSGWEGTEAFF.

In DNA, the CDR3 is TGTGCCAGCTCACCAGAGGAGTATGGCTACACCTTC. As protein: CASSPEEYGYTF. The V gene is TRBV18, the J gene TRBJ1-2; D gene unclear. CDR3 size: 12 residues. CDR1 and CDR2 from the germline V gene are KGHSH and LQKENI. V dropped 2 bases and J dropped 5 bases, with 6 bases sitting between them.